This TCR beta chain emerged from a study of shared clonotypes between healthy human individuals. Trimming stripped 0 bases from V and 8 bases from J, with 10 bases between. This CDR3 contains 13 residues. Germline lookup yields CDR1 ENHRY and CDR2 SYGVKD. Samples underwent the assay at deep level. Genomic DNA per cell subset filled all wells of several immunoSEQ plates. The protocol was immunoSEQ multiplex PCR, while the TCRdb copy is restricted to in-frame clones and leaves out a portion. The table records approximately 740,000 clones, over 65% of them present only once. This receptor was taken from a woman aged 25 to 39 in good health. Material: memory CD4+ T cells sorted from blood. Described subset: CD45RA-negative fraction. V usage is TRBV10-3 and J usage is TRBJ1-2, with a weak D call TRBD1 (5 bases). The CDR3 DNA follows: TGTGCCATCAGTGAGTCGCATAGGGGCGGCTACACCTTC. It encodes CAISESHRGGYTF.